This T cell receptor (beta chain) was documented in a study of blood T cells in healthy people across ages. The study's findings and limits: Estimates of diversity drawn from one million T cells were considered underestimates. Unsorted PBMCs ruled out conclusive naive versus antigen-experienced comparison.

For the second PCR, which ran for roughly 6 to 11 cycles, a sample-barcoded 5' primer and a J-beta primer mix were used. TCRdb re-analysed the 5' RACE reads in MiXCR, keeping a single row per CDR3 protein. The sample yields 1.5 million to 1.8 million distinct CDR3 sequences, roughly two fifths seen once. The CDR3 contains 14 residues. V lost 5 bases to trimming and J lost 3 bases, with 14 bases between them. Germline V gene data show CDR1 as MNHEY and CDR2 as SMNVEV (reference sequence). This clonotype was found a few times. The antigen is unknown. The chain carries TRBV27 and TRBJ2-7; D perhaps matches TRBD1 (6 bases). The sequence was collected from a woman aged 18-29 years in good health. Material for sequencing was blood. The CDR3: CASSPDRSRYEQYF. As DNA, the CDR3 is TGTGCCAGCAGTCCTGACAGGTCTCGCTACGAGCAGTACTTC.